This T cell receptor (beta chain) was recovered during a study of blood T cell repertoires in COVID-19. About the research overall: The United States, Italy and Spain supplied acute and convalescent COVID-19 samples. T cells, B-cell-depleted T cells, or PBMCs supplied cDNA or gDNA.

Original methodology: Amplified reference gene primers provided the basis for estimating nucleated cell counts. Sequencing used immunoSEQ multiplex PCR; TCRdb keeps in-frame clones, though not all of them. V, J and clone size are taken as reported in that table, and D and trimming were inferred from the DNA itself. The data show 240,000 or so clones, roughly 87% seen once. Germline trimming cut 4 bases from V and 0 bases from J; bases unmatched to any gene: 5. Germline CDR1 reads MNHEY; CDR2 reads SVGAGI. The CDR3 is made up of 15 amino acids. This rearrangement joins TRBV6-5 to TRBJ1-1; 7 bases are a match to TRBD1. The sequence derives from a man in his 60s who had recovered from COVID-19. The specimen was peripheral blood. This CDR3 reads CASSLSGGMNTEAFF. For the CDR3, the DNA is TGTGCCAGCAGTTTGTCAGGGGGAATGAACACTGAAGCTTTCTTT.